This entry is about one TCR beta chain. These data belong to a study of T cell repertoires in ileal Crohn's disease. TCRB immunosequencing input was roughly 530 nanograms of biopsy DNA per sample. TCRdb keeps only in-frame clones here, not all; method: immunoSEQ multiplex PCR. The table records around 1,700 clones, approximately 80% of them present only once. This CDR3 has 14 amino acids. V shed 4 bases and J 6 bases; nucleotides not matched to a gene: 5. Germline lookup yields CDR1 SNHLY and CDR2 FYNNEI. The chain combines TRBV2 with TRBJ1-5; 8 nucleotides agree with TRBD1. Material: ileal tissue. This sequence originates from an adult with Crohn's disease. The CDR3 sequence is CASSGQGIAQPQHF. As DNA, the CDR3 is TGTGCCAGCAGTGGACAGGGGATTGCTCAGCCCCAGCATTTT. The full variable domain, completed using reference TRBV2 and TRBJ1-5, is EPEVTQTPSHQVTQMGQEVILRCVPISNHLYFYWYRQILGQKVEFLVSFYNNEISEKSEIFDDQFSVERPDGSNFTLKIRSTKLEDSAMYFCASSGQGIAQPQHFGDGTRLSIL.